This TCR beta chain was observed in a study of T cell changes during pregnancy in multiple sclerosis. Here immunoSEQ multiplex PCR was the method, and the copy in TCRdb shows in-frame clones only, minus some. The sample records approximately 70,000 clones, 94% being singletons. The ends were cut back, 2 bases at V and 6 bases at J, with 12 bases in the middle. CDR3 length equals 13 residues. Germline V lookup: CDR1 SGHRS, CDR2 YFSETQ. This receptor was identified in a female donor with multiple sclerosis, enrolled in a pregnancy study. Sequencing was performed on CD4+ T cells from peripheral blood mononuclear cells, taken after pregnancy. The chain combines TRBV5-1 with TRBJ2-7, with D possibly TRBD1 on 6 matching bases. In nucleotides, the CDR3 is TGCGCCAGCAGCTTTCCCCAGGGGCCCGAGCAGTACTTC. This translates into CASSFPQGPEQYF.